These 32 T cell receptor beta chains originate from one sample sequenced in a study of PD-1 blockade in classical Hodgkin lymphoma. Here immunoSEQ multiplex PCR was the method, and the copy in TCRdb shows in-frame clones only, minus some. The sample records tens of thousands of clones, about 92% being singletons. Relapse after autologous stem cell transplantation occurred in every patient, and brentuximab vedotin exposure varied. The sequenced sample was peripheral blood mononuclear cells (PBMCs), obtained at baseline. The receptors were gathered from a human donor with classical Hodgkin lymphoma.

The rearrangement links TRBV13 to TRBJ2-1; 7 bases agree with TRBD1. Germline CDR1 reads PRHDT; CDR2 reads FYEKMQ (reference sequence). V dropped 5 bases and J dropped 10; count of bases not matched to a gene: 8. The CDR3 sequence is 13 residues long. CDR3 sequence (DNA): TGTGCCAGCAGCCCACTTACAGGGGTCGAGCAGTTCTTC. Its protein product is CASSPLTGVEQFF.

This clone was seen only a few times. This rearrangement joins TRBV30 to TRBJ2-1; 11 bases map to TRBD2. The CDR3 is made up of 14 amino acids. The germline gives CDR1 GTSNPN, CDR2 SVGIG (reference sequence). CDR3 sequence reads: CAAKLAGGYNEQFF. DNA for the CDR3: TGTGCTGCAAAGCTAGCGGGGGGCTACAATGAGCAGTTCTTC.

This clone showed up just once. V and J are TRBV27 and TRBJ2-7; D is ambiguous. The CDR3 contains 15 residues. CDR1 and CDR2 (germline): MNHEY, SMNVEV (reference sequence). Trimming pared 5 bases from V and 3 bases from J, leaving 17 bases between. The CDR3 spells CASSILGPTGYEQYF. Written as DNA, the CDR3 is TGTGCCAGCAGTATATTAGGACCTACGGGCTACGAGCAGTACTTC.

The chain employs TRBV4-3 and TRBJ2-1; 10 bases agree with TRBD1. The germline gives CDR1 LGHNA, CDR2 YSLEER. This CDR3 comprises 16 residues. V lost 0 bases to trimming and J lost 6 bases; unmatched junction nucleotides: 5. CDR3 region: CASSQDPGQGTNEQFF. The CDR3 DNA reads TGCGCCAGCAGCCAAGACCCGGGACAGGGGACCAATGAGCAGTTCTTC.

The chain has TRBV21-1 and TRBJ2-7. TRBV21-1 represents a pseudogene. The CDR3 contains 17 residues. The CDR3 is CASEPRTQGPISYEQYF. The CDR3 bases are TGTGCCAGCGAACCCAGAACGCAGGGACCGATCTCCTACGAGCAGTACTTC.

This rearrangement joins TRBV4-1 to TRBJ2-2, with TRBD1 identical over 10 bases. Germline V gene sequence: CDR1 MGHRA, CDR2 YSYEKL. This CDR3 is 17 amino acids long. Unmatched junction bases numbered 2, after V lost 1 base and J lost 0 bases. The CDR3 is CASSQGGQGANTGELFF. Written as DNA, the CDR3 is TGCGCCAGCAGCCAAGGAGGACAGGGGGCGAACACCGGGGAGCTGTTTTTT.

This clone was detected only a few times. V gene TRBV30 combines with J gene TRBJ2-7; D perhaps matches TRBD1 (6 bases). The CDR3 covers 15 residues. V lost 0 bases and J 2 bases, leaving 14 bases between the germline ends. The germline gives CDR1 GTSNPN, CDR2 SVGIG (reference sequence). The CDR3 nucleotides are TGTGCCTGGAGTGTAGTCCGAGAGGGGGCCTACGAGCAGTACTTC. Amino acids: CAWSVVREGAYEQYF.

The chain is built from TRBV30 and TRBJ1-1, with TRBD1 as a possible D gene (6 bases). The germline V gene has CDR1 GTSNPN and CDR2 SVGIG (reference sequence). V was trimmed by 4 bases and J by 1 base, leaving 19 bases between them. The CDR3 is 16 amino acids. The CDR3 sequence: CAWTDLGRGWNTEAFF. CDR3 DNA: TGTGCCTGGACCGACTTAGGGAGGGGGTGGAACACTGAAGCTTTCTTT.

This clone was counted a single time. The V gene is TRBV21-1, the J gene TRBJ1-1; TRBD1 reflects the table's D call only, with no check against the DNA. TRBV21-1 constitutes a pseudogene. This CDR3 contains 13 residues. The CDR3 DNA reads as TGTGCCAGCAGATCAGGGGCGCACACTGAAGCTTTCTTT. This sequence encodes CASRSGAHTEAFF.

The rearrangement uses TRBV13 and TRBJ2-3, with D unclear. V lost 4 bases and J 3 bases, leaving 5 bases between the germline ends. This CDR3 is built from 12 residues. Germline V CDR1 and CDR2: PRHDT, FYEKMQ (reference sequence). This chain's CDR3 is CASSSLTDTQYF. The CDR3 DNA sequence: TGTGCCAGCAGCTCCTTAACAGATACGCAGTATTTT.

This clone was seen once. V usage is TRBV5-6 and J usage is TRBJ2-1, with D hard to call. The V end lost 6 bases, the J end lost 4 bases, and 8 bases lay between the germline ends. CDR3 length equals 12 residues. CDR1 and CDR2 (germline): SGHDT, YYEEEE. The CDR3 here is CASKGTYNEQFF. In DNA, the CDR3 is TGTGCCAGCAAAGGCACGTACAATGAGCAGTTCTTC.

The V call is TRBV27, the J call TRBJ2-3; D may be TRBD1 or TRBD2 (5 bases each). Germline V CDR1 and CDR2: MNHEY, SMNVEV (reference sequence). CDR3 size: 14 residues. V gave up 11 bases and J gave up 1 base, with 16 bases separating them. CDR3 bases: TGTGCCGGGTATTGGGACCCGGGCACAGATACGCAGTATTTT. Its translation: CAGYWDPGTDTQYF.

The chain joins TRBV28 to TRBJ2-7; no definite D call. The CDR3 has 15 amino acids. Trimming left V 5 bases short and J 6 bases short, with 20 bases between. Per germline, CDR1 MDHEN and CDR2 SYDVKM. CDR3 protein: CASSLNPGGRGEQYF. CDR3 sequence (DNA): TGTGCCAGCAGTCTAAATCCGGGCGGCCGAGGCGAGCAGTACTTC.

This sequence joins TRBV2 and TRBJ2-5, with 10 bases matching TRBD2. J lost 3 bases, V lost 3 bases, and 7 bases had no gene match. CDR3 size: 16 residues. Germline lookup yields CDR1 SNHLY and CDR2 FYNNEI. CDR3 in DNA: TGTGCCAGCAGTGATGGAACTAGCGGGGCTGAAGAGACCCAGTACTTC. Translating gives CASSDGTSGAEETQYF.

The chain couples TRBV5-6 to TRBJ2-3, with 12 bases that match TRBD1. The junction had 5 bases not matched to a gene; V was cut back by 4 bases and J by 5 bases. The CDR3 contains 15 residues. Per the germline V gene, CDR1 is SGHDT and CDR2 is YYEEEE. DNA for the CDR3: TGTGCCAGCAGCACGGGACAGGGGGCTGGAGATACGCAGTATTTT. Translating it yields CASSTGQGAGDTQYF.

This chain links TRBV27 with TRBJ2-7; the match to TRBD1 covers 7 bases. The V and J ends lost 8 bases and 1 base, in that order; junction bases with no gene match: 8. This CDR3 is 14 amino acids long. CDR1 is MNHEY, CDR2 SMNVEV, per germline (reference sequence). For the CDR3, the DNA is TGTGCCAGCCTCAGCCGGGACAGATCCTACGAGCAGTACTTC. It is translated as CASLSRDRSYEQYF.

This clone showed up just once. The chain joins TRBV19 to TRBJ1-2, with D tentatively TRBD1 (5 bases). The CDR3 has 15 residues. V lost 5 bases and J lost 4, with 17 bases in between. Looked up from germline, CDR1 is LNHDA and CDR2 is SQIVND (reference sequence). The CDR3 protein is CASSSNSGSGYGYTF. The DNA for the CDR3 is TGTGCCAGTAGTTCAAATTCAGGGAGTGGCTATGGCTACACCTTC. Based on the CDR3 plus reference TRBV19 and TRBJ1-2, the full variable domain is DGGITQSPKYLFRKEGQNVTLSCEQNLNHDAMYWYRQDPGQGLRLIYYSQIVNDFQKGDIAEGYSVSREKKESFPLTVTSAQKNPTAFYLCASSSNSGSGYGYTFGSGTRLTVV.

V and J are TRBV2 and TRBJ2-5; 8 nucleotides match TRBD1. The germline CDR1 and CDR2 sequences are SNHLY and FYNNEI. The CDR3 has 14 residues. V gave up 10 bases and J gave up 1 base; unmatched junction bases: 8. CDR3 sequence reads: CATKTGDFQETQYF. CDR3 DNA: TGTGCCACCAAGACAGGGGACTTCCAAGAGACCCAGTACTTC.

This clone was counted once. The CDR3 DNA reads as TGTGCCAGCTCACCCTTAGGATTTGTTGGGAACACTGAAGCTTTCTTT. Translated: CASSPLGFVGNTEAFF. The gene calls are TRBV18 and TRBJ1-1; D not resolved. This CDR3 is built from 16 residues. Looked up from germline, CDR1 is KGHSH and CDR2 is LQKENI. Trimming stripped 3 bases from V and 1 base from J, with 15 bases between.

J is TRBJ2-7 and V is TRBV5-6; tentative D call: TRBD2 (6 bases). Germline V gives CDR1 SGHDT, CDR2 YYEEEE. The CDR3 loop spans 13 amino acids. The V end lost 4 bases, the J end lost 7 bases, and 15 bases lay between the germline ends. The CDR3 spells CASSRGGVWEQYF. DNA for the CDR3: TGTGCCAGCAGCCGGGGCGGGGTCTGGGAGCAGTACTTC.

This chain uses TRBV6-5 with TRBJ2-2; D unclear. Germline V gene lookup returns CDR1 MNHEY and CDR2 SVGAGI. This CDR3 region has 15 residues. V gave up 1 base and J gave up 7 bases, with 13 bases separating them. The CDR3 sequence: CASSYYKISIGELFF. The CDR3, as DNA: TGTGCCAGCAGTTACTACAAGATTTCAATCGGGGAGCTGTTTTTT.

This clone was observed a few times. V gene TRBV15 combines with J gene TRBJ2-2, with unresolved D. V was pared by 1 base and J by 1 base, with 4 bases between. CDR3 length: 14 amino acids. Germline assignment: CDR1 LNHNV and CDR2 YYDKDF (reference sequence). The CDR3 DNA is TGTGCCACCAGCAGAGTAAAGAACACCGGGGAGCTGTTTTTT. It encodes CATSRVKNTGELFF. Full variable domain (missing parts from reference TRBV15 and TRBJ2-2): DAMVIQNPRYQVTQFGKPVTLSCSQTLNHNVMYWYQQKSSQAPKLLFHYYDKDFNNEADTPDNFQSRRPNTSFCFLDIRSPGLGDTAMYLCATSRVKNTGELFFGEGSRLTVL.

J is TRBJ2-1 and V is TRBV7-9, with 11 bases identical to TRBD2. The J segment lost 7 bases and the V segment lost 5 bases, leaving 7 bases of the junction unmatched. The CDR3 extends over 15 amino acids. Germline CDR1 reads SEHNR; CDR2 reads FQNEAQ (reference sequence). The CDR3 is CASSPTSGSGNEQFF. The CDR3 DNA is TGTGCCAGCAGCCCCACTAGCGGGAGTGGTAATGAGCAGTTCTTC.

The chain is built from TRBV5-8 and TRBJ1-4; weak D call: TRBD1 (6 bases). In germline, CDR1 is SGHTS, CDR2 YDEGEE. This CDR3 spans 17 amino acids. V was trimmed by 6 bases and J by 6 bases, leaving 24 bases between them. CDR3 sequence: CASTYRGGRSSYEKLFF. DNA for the CDR3: TGTGCCAGCACCTATAGGGGGGGCCGATCTTCATATGAAAAACTGTTTTTT.

The chain recombines TRBV5-1 with TRBJ2-2; 12 nucleotides line up with TRBD2. Unmatched junction bases numbered 2, after V lost 1 base and J lost 4 bases. CDR1 and CDR2 (germline): SGHRS, YFSETQ. The CDR3 spans 16 residues. The DNA for the CDR3 is TGCGCCAGCAGCTTGACTAGCGGGGGGTCCACCGGGGAGCTGTTTTTT. Amino acids: CASSLTSGGSTGELFF.

This chain uses TRBV27 with TRBJ2-5, with 8 bases identical to TRBD1. The CDR3 is made up of 15 amino acids. Germline V lookup: CDR1 MNHEY, CDR2 SMNVEV (reference sequence). V dropped 5 bases and J dropped 5; count of bases not matched to a gene: 10. The CDR3 sequence: CASSRTGSFWETQYF. DNA of the CDR3: TGTGCCAGCAGTCGGACAGGGAGTTTTTGGGAGACCCAGTACTTC.

This sequence joins TRBV6-1 and TRBJ1-4; possibly TRBD1 for D (5 bases). Germline V gene sequence: CDR1 MNHNS, CDR2 SASEGT. CDR3 length: 14 residues. The germline V and J ends were trimmed by 6 bases and 6 bases, with 14 bases remaining between them. CDR3 residues: CASRGILGDEKLFF. The CDR3 bases are TGTGCCAGCAGAGGTATACTGGGGGATGAAAAACTGTTTTTT.

This clone was detected a few times. This chain uses TRBV19 with TRBJ1-5; possible D gene TRBD1, 5 bases. Germline CDR1 LNHDA, CDR2 SQIVND (reference sequence). The length of the CDR3 is 14 residues. Trimming took off 9 bases at V and 5 bases at J, with 17 bases between the two ends. In DNA, the CDR3 is TGTGCCAGGGGTCCAGGGTATCGGCATCAGCCCCAGCATTTT. Its translation: CARGPGYRHQPQHF.

This clone was observed once. CDR3 residues: CASSLAGSNTGELFF. The CDR3 region has the DNA TGCGCCAGCAGCTTGGCAGGCAGCAACACCGGGGAGCTGTTTTTT. V usage is TRBV5-1 and J usage is TRBJ2-2; D is ambiguous. The V gene lost 0 bases and the J gene lost 2 bases, with 8 bases spanning the gap. The V gene's germline CDR1 is SGHRS and CDR2 YFSETQ. The CDR3 extends over 15 amino acids. Full variable domain (missing parts from reference TRBV5-1 and TRBJ2-2): KAGVTQTPRYLIKTRGQQVTLSCSPISGHRSVSWYQQTPGQGLQFLFEYFSETQRNKGNFPGRFSGRQFSNSRSEMNVSTLELGDSALYLCASSLAGSNTGELFFGEGSRLTVL.

The rearrangement uses TRBV27 and TRBJ1-1; possible D gene TRBD1, 5 bases. This CDR3 has 15 amino acids. In germline, CDR1 is MNHEY, CDR2 SMNVEV (reference sequence). V lost 3 bases and J 1 base, leaving 12 bases between the germline ends. The CDR3 DNA reads as TGTGCCAGCAGTTTCTCGGCAGGGAAGAACACTGAAGCTTTCTTT. Translation: CASSFSAGKNTEAFF.

The V gene is TRBV7-2, the J gene TRBJ2-1, with TRBD2 as a possible D gene (6 bases). This CDR3 spans 13 amino acids. V lost 5 bases and J lost 8, with 13 bases in between. Germline assignment: CDR1 SGHTA and CDR2 FQGNSA. The CDR3 here is CASSPTSLHEQFF. CDR3 sequence (DNA): TGTGCCAGCAGCCCGACTAGTCTCCATGAGCAGTTCTTC.

The chain is built from TRBV5-6 and TRBJ2-3; the D gene is possibly TRBD2 (6 bases). Germline V gene lookup returns CDR1 SGHDT and CDR2 YYEEEE. V lost 3 bases, J lost 8 bases, and 22 bases lay in between. The CDR3 spans 16 residues. This CDR3 is CASSSAGSWAQGTQYF. The CDR3, as DNA: TGTGCCAGCAGCTCGGCGGGGTCGTGGGCCCAGGGTACGCAGTATTTT.